This is a list of T cell receptor beta chains from one sample in a study of long-term antiretroviral therapy in people with HIV. This table comes from immunoSEQ multiplex PCR, and its TCRdb copy is limited to in-frame clones, with some not included. This table holds 20,000 to 25,000 clones, 70% to 90% found once. The sample consisted of unsorted PBMCs, taken 0.6 years after starting antiretroviral therapy. The receptors were sampled from a man in his fifties or sixties with HIV. Both conserved end residues are part of each CDR3. The D gene is left open where the match is weak. Only some rows state a clone size, as once, few, many or a class for expanded clones.

.	TRBV10-1	.	TRBJ1-1	CASSEWPGGNLNTEAFF	TGCGCCAGCAGTGAGTGGCCAGGCGGAAACCTGAACACTGAAGCTTTCTTT
.	TRBV7-9	TRBD1	TRBJ1-3	CASSSDRAGNTIYF	TGTGCCAGCAGCAGTGACAGGGCTGGAAACACCATATATTTT
.	TRBV6-1	.	TRBJ2-2	CASMKDGHVGELFF	TGTGCCAGCATGAAGGACGGTCATGTCGGGGAGCTGTTTTTT
once	TRBV2	TRBD1	TRBJ2-1	CARRGGQNSYNEQFF	TGTGCCAGGAGAGGGGGACAGAACTCCTACAATGAGCAGTTCTTC
.	TRBV6-5	.	TRBJ1-2	CASSYSGVMAYGYTF	TGTGCCAGCAGTTACTCCGGGGTCATGGCCTATGGCTACACCTTC
.	TRBV5-4	.	TRBJ2-1	CASSRQPTGSSYNEQFF	TGTGCCAGCAGCCGCCAACCTACAGGGAGCTCCTACAATGAGCAGTTCTTC
once	TRBV5-1	.	TRBJ2-7	CASSSSGLTITYEQYF	TGCGCCAGCAGCTCCTCTGGACTCACGATTACCTACGAGCAGTACTTC
.	TRBV19	TRBD1	TRBJ1-1	CASSIGGGGPEAFF	TGTGCCAGTAGTATAGGAGGGGGCGGCCCTGAAGCTTTCTTT
.	TRBV2	.	TRBJ1-6	CASSERQGDSPLHF	TGTGCCAGCAGTGAAAGGCAGGGTGATTCACCCCTCCACTTT
.	TRBV27	.	TRBJ1-2	CASSFRVHGGYTF	TGTGCCAGCAGTTTTAGAGTCCACGGTGGCTACACCTTC
.	TRBV9	.	TRBJ2-2	CASSVVAAGLGTGELFF	TGTGCCAGCAGCGTAGTCGCCGCGGGATTGGGCACCGGGGAGCTGTTTTTT
.	TRBV25-1	.	TRBJ2-1	CASSVRVGNEQFF	TGTGCCAGCAGTGTCCGAGTAGGCAATGAGCAGTTCTTC
few	TRBV2	.	TRBJ2-7	CASSESRAMEYF	TGTGCCAGCAGTGAAAGCCGGGCGATGGAGTACTTC
.	TRBV9	TRBD2	TRBJ2-3	CASSVDQRGRTDTQYF	TGTGCCAGCAGCGTAGATCAGCGGGGCCGCACAGATACGCAGTATTTT
few	TRBV14	.	TRBJ1-1	CASSLWEAEAFF	TGTGCCAGCAGCCTCTGGGAAGCAGAAGCTTTCTTT
few	TRBV2	.	TRBJ1-5	CASSERSALQPQHF	TGTGCCAGCAGTGAAAGGAGCGCGCTACAGCCCCAGCATTTT
.	TRBV27	TRBD1	TRBJ2-7	CASSLAGTGYYEQYF	TGTGCCAGCAGTTTGGCCGGGACAGGGTACTACGAGCAGTACTTC
.	TRBV2	TRBD1	TRBJ1-1	CASMGQENTEAFF	TGTGCCAGCATGGGACAGGAGAACACTGAAGCTTTCTTT
.	TRBV28	TRBD1	TRBJ1-1	CASSLWSTGSNTEAFF	TGTGCCAGCAGTTTATGGTCGACAGGGTCCAACACTGAAGCTTTCTTT
.	TRBV7-2	.	TRBJ2-5	CASSLSETQYF	TGTGCCAGCAGCTTATCAGAGACCCAGTACTTC
.	TRBV5-5	.	TRBJ1-5	CASSLLLGLSNQPQHF	TGTGCCAGCAGCTTGTTACTGGGGCTTAGCAATCAGCCCCAGCATTTT
.	TRBV5-1	TRBD2	TRBJ2-1	CASSLTSAVTYNEQFF	TGCGCCAGCAGCTTAACTAGCGCGGTGACCTACAATGAGCAGTTCTTC
once	TRBV6-1	TRBD1	TRBJ2-7	CASSGAGTGAYEQYF	TGTGCCAGCAGTGGTGCCGGGACAGGGGCCTACGAGCAGTACTTC
few	TRBV19	.	TRBJ2-1	CASHADSYNEQFF	TGTGCCAGTCATGCAGACTCCTACAATGAGCAGTTCTTC
.	TRBV9	.	TRBJ2-3	CASSVGGTDTQYF	TGTGCCAGCAGCGTGGGTGGGACAGATACGCAGTATTTT
once	TRBV5-1	.	TRBJ2-7	CASSLGIGFYEQYF	TGCGCCAGCAGCTTGGGAATAGGGTTCTACGAGCAGTACTTC
.	TRBV7-9	TRBD2	TRBJ2-3	CASSSGLAPGDTQYF	TGTGCCAGCAGCTCCGGACTAGCACCGGGGGATACGCAGTATTTT
.	TRBV29-1	.	TRBJ2-3	CSVKGRSTDTQYF	TGCAGCGTTAAGGGCAGGAGCACAGATACGCAGTATTTT
.	TRBV7-8	.	TRBJ2-3	CASSFQDHTDTQYF	TGTGCCAGCAGCTTTCAGGACCACACAGATACGCAGTATTTT
.	TRBV6-1	.	TRBJ1-4	CASNKNVNEKLFF	TGTGCCAGCAATAAGAACGTTAATGAAAAACTGTTTTTT
.	TRBV28	.	TRBJ1-2	CASSLAGPYGYTF	TGTGCCAGCAGTTTGGCAGGCCCATATGGCTACACCTTC
.	TRBV11-2	.	TRBJ2-5	CASSLTGIGYF	TGTGCCAGCAGCTTAACAGGGATAGGGTACTTC
.	TRBV13	TRBD2	TRBJ2-5	CASNRIGGIETQYF	TGTGCCAGCAATCGAATCGGGGGGATAGAGACCCAGTACTTC
medium-sized	TRBV7-2	.	TRBJ2-7	CASSALGPPYEQYF	TGTGCCAGCAGCGCATTGGGTCCCCCCTACGAGCAGTACTTC
.	TRBV5-1	.	TRBJ1-1	CASSSDTGRDTEAFF	TGCGCCAGCAGCTCGGACACGGGCCGGGACACTGAAGCTTTCTTT
once	TRBV18	.	TRBJ1-1	CASSPPPGQPVRTEAFF	TGTGCCAGCTCACCACCCCCAGGACAGCCGGTGAGGACTGAAGCTTTCTTT
.	TRBV7-6	TRBD2	TRBJ2-7	CASSSAGVHEQYF	TGTGCCAGCAGCTCCGCGGGGGTGCACGAGCAGTACTTC
.	TRBV19	.	TRBJ1-1	CASSIVPGADTEAFF	TGTGCCAGTAGTATCGTGCCGGGGGCGGACACTGAAGCTTTCTTT
few	TRBV30	.	TRBJ2-7	CAWTLTSTYEQYF	TGTGCCTGGACCTTGACATCTACCTACGAGCAGTACTTC
.	TRBV5-1	.	TRBJ1-4	CASSLASQASEKLFF	TGCGCCAGCAGCTTGGCCAGCCAGGCAAGCGAAAAACTGTTTTTT
once	TRBV2	.	TRBJ1-1	CASSLGLNTEAFF	TGTGCCAGCTCCTTGGGTTTGAACACTGAAGCTTTCTTT
few	TRBV7-8	.	TRBJ2-1	CASMVGNEQFF	TGTGCCAGCATGGTCGGCAATGAGCAGTTCTTC
.	TRBV30	.	TRBJ1-2	CAWSVSVVAEYYTF	TGTGCCTGGAGTGTTTCGGTCGTGGCGGAGTACTACACCTTC
.	TRBV10-3	.	TRBJ1-1	CAIQTASNTEAFF	TGTGCCATCCAGACGGCTTCGAACACTGAAGCTTTCTTT